The rows below give T cell receptor beta chains drawn from one sample of a study of blood T cell repertoires in COVID-19. The repertoire was sequenced with immunoSEQ multiplex PCR; TCRdb's copy has only in-frame clones and lacks some. The table includes a few hundred thousand clones, around 82% detected once. The specimen sequenced was peripheral blood. All receptors derive from a man in his forties or fifties with active or convalescent COVID-19. The CDR3 runs from the conserved cysteine through the conserved F or W. A D gene is named only where the DNA matches it firmly. Where a row states a size, it is once, few, many or the class of an expanded clone; other rows omit it.

clone_size	v_call	d_call	j_call	cdr3_nt	cdr3_aa
NA	TRBV27	TRBD2	TRBJ2-1	TGTGCCAGCAGTATTCTGTCTATTAGCGGGAGGGCCGGTGAGCAGTTCTTC	CASSILSISGRAGEQFF
NA	TRBV28	NA	TRBJ2-5	TGTGCCAGCAGTTTGGGTCGGGGGGCCCGCCAAGAGACCCAGTACTTC	CASSLGRGARQETQYF
NA	TRBV7-2	NA	TRBJ2-5	TGTGCCAGCAGCTTAGGGGGCGGGGATCAAGAGACCCAGTACTTC	CASSLGGGDQETQYF
NA	TRBV19	TRBD1	TRBJ1-4	TGTGCCAGTAGTGTCCAGGGGGCGGGGGAAAAACTGTTTTTT	CASSVQGAGEKLFF
NA	TRBV28	NA	TRBJ2-1	TGTGCCAGCAGTTCACACCTCCCTTCGACCTACAATGAGCAGTTCTTC	CASSSHLPSTYNEQFF
NA	TRBV5-8	NA	TRBJ1-6	TGTGCCAGCCACAGGGTTTATAATTCACCCCTCCACTTT	CASHRVYNSPLHF
NA	TRBV7-9	NA	TRBJ1-4	TGTGCCAGCAGCCGAAACAATCTGGACAGTTCCATCCAACTGTTTTTT	CASSRNNLDSSIQLFF
NA	TRBV6-2/TRBV6-3	NA	TRBJ1-6	TGTGCCAGCAGCCGATCTGGGGCGCAGGATTCACCCCTCCACTTT	CASSRSGAQDSPLHF
NA	TRBV14	NA	TRBJ1-1	TGTGCCAGCAGGACTACCTCGCGGGGGTACGCTTTCTTT	CASRTTSRGYAFF
NA	TRBV18	NA	TRBJ1-4	TGTGCCAGCTCACCCCCCGTATCGGGGGGAGAAAAACTGTTTTTT	CASSPPVSGGEKLFF
NA	TRBV28	NA	TRBJ1-1	TGTGCCAGCATTCCCGGGGGGGCGGGGACTGAAGCTTTCTTT	CASIPGGAGTEAFF
NA	TRBV27	NA	TRBJ2-5	TGTGCCAGCAGTCCCGGACTGGGCTGGGTAGAGACCCAGTACTTC	CASSPGLGWVETQYF
NA	TRBV27	NA	TRBJ1-1	TGTGCCAGCGGCCTGGGGGGAGGCACTGAAGCTTTCTTT	CASGLGGGTEAFF
NA	TRBV7-9	NA	TRBJ1-3	TGTGCCAGCAGCTTCGGTGGCGACTTAAGGATTCTCGGAAACACCATATATTTT	CASSFGGDLRILGNTIYF
NA	TRBV29-1	TRBD1	TRBJ2-3	TGCAGCACTGGGACAGGGGGTGTTTTCACAGATACGCAGTATTTT	CSTGTGGVFTDTQYF
NA	TRBV5-1	NA	TRBJ1-1	TGCGCCAGCAGCTTAGGGGGAGGGACTGAAGCTTTCTTT	CASSLGGGTEAFF
few	TRBV9	NA	TRBJ1-3	TGTGCCAGCAGCGCGGGGGGCGGTGGAAACACCATATATTTT	CASSAGGGGNTIYF
NA	TRBV2	TRBD1	TRBJ1-1	TGTGCCACCCCGTCCAGGGGGCGGAGGGAAACCCTTAACACTGAAGCTTTCTTT	CATPSRGRRETLNTEAFF
NA	TRBV20-1	TRBD2	TRBJ2-3	TGCAGTGCTAGTGCGGGAGAGTTTACAGATACGCAGTATTTT	CSASAGEFTDTQYF
NA	TRBV3-1/TRBV3-2	NA	TRBJ1-1	TGTGCCAGCAGCCAAGATCGGTGTACTGAAGCTTTCTTT	CASSQDRCTEAFF
few	TRBV12-3/TRBV12-4	NA	TRBJ1-1	TGTGCCAGCGGGAGCCAGCCGGACACTGAAGCTTTCTTT	CASGSQPDTEAFF
NA	TRBV5-4	NA	TRBJ2-7	TGTGCCAGCAGCCCCAGGGGATCGGCCCACGAGCAGTACTTC	CASSPRGSAHEQYF
NA	TRBV6-6	TRBD2	TRBJ2-2	TGTGCCAGCAGTCGGGCTAGCGGGACGTTGAACACCGGGGAGCTGTTTTTT	CASSRASGTLNTGELFF
NA	TRBV5-4	TRBD1	TRBJ2-3	TGTGCCAGCAGCTTGGCGGAGACAGGGGGCGCGACGCAGTATTTT	CASSLAETGGATQYF
NA	TRBV7-9	TRBD1	TRBJ1-2	TGTGCCAGCAGCTCAAGACAGGGGGTAAACTATGGCTACACCTTC	CASSSRQGVNYGYTF
NA	TRBV28	NA	TRBJ1-5	TGTGCCAGCAGTTTAGCTACCAGGGAAGCCCAGCCCCAGCATTTT	CASSLATREAQPQHF
NA	TRBV2	TRBD2	TRBJ2-1	TGTGCCAGCAGTAGACTAGCGGCAGGTGAGCAGTTCTTC	CASSRLAAGEQFF
NA	TRBV6-6	NA	TRBJ2-3	TGTGCCAGCAGCCCGGGGGCAGATACGCAGTATTTT	CASSPGADTQYF
once	TRBV4-2	TRBD1	TRBJ1-2	TGTGCCAGCAGCCCCCCGGGACAGCGGTTCTATGGCTACACCTTC	CASSPPGQRFYGYTF
NA	TRBV19	NA	TRBJ2-1	TGTGCCAGTAGTATTCTCCCGGGGAGGAATGAGCAGTTCTTC	CASSILPGRNEQFF
NA	TRBV21-1	NA	TRBJ2-1	TGTGCCAGCAGCAAGCCAAGTAGCAATGAGCAGTTCTTC	CASSKPSSNEQFF
NA	TRBV5-5	NA	TRBJ1-1	TGTGCCAGCAGCTTCGCGGGATTTGAAGCTTTCTTT	CASSFAGFEAFF
NA	TRBV5-5	TRBD2	TRBJ2-4	TGTGCCAGCAGTCGACTAGCGGGAGACGAAAACATTCAGTACTTC	CASSRLAGDENIQYF
NA	TRBV9	TRBD1	TRBJ1-1	TGTGCCAGCAGCGTAACAGGGGCGGGGACTGAAGCTTTCTTT	CASSVTGAGTEAFF
NA	TRBV2	NA	TRBJ1-5	TGTGCCAGCAGTGACTCGTCCCGGGGGTCAGGTCAGCCCCAGCATTTT	CASSDSSRGSGQPQHF
NA	TRBV7-9	NA	TRBJ1-5	TGTGCCAGCAGCTTAGGCGGGGGAGGGAGGAGCAATCAGCCCCAGCATTTT	CASSLGGGGRSNQPQHF
NA	TRBV5-1	TRBD1	TRBJ2-7	TGCGCCAGCAGCTTGGTGGGACAGGGGTTTAACGAGCAGTACTTC	CASSLVGQGFNEQYF
NA	TRBV5-1	NA	TRBJ2-7	TGCGCCAGCAGCTCTTCATCACAGGGAACGTACGAGCAGTACTTC	CASSSSSQGTYEQYF
NA	TRBV28	TRBD1	TRBJ1-2	TGTGCCAGCAGTTATCGGGACAGACCCTATGGCTACACCTTC	CASSYRDRPYGYTF
NA	TRBV6-2/TRBV6-3	TRBD1	TRBJ2-2	TGTGCCAGCAGTTACACCGGCAGGGGGAAACTCCAAGTAAACACCGGGGAGCTGTTTTTT	CASSYTGRGKLQVNTGELFF
NA	TRBV6-5	NA	TRBJ1-1	TGTGCCAGCAGCACAGGGATCAGGAACACTGAAGCTTTCTTT	CASSTGIRNTEAFF
NA	TRBV5-4	NA	TRBJ2-3	TGTGCCAGCAGCTTGATCTATGGTGATACGCAGTATTTT	CASSLIYGDTQYF
few	TRBV7-9	NA	TRBJ1-1	TGTGCCAGCAGCTTAGGCCAGGGCGTGAACACTGAAGCTTTCTTT	CASSLGQGVNTEAFF
NA	TRBV28	TRBD2	TRBJ2-7	TGTGCCACCACTCCGGGGGGGGGCGATTACGAGCAGTACTTC	CATTPGGGDYEQYF
NA	TRBV5-1	TRBD2	TRBJ2-1	TGCGCCAGCAGCGGACTAGCGGGAGGAAATAACAATGAGCAGTTCTTC	CASSGLAGGNNNEQFF
NA	TRBV28	TRBD2	TRBJ2-7	TGTGCCAGCAGGGTAGCGGGCCGCTTAATCGAGCAGTACTTC	CASRVAGRLIEQYF
NA	TRBV5-4	NA	TRBJ1-2	TGTGCCAGCAGTTACACAGCCGGCTATGGCTACACCTTC	CASSYTAGYGYTF
NA	TRBV28	TRBD2	TRBJ2-3	TGTGCCAGCAGCTCACTAGCGGGAAACACAGATACGCAGTATTTT	CASSSLAGNTDTQYF
NA	TRBV14	NA	TRBJ1-5	TGTGCCAGCAGCCCCTCCCGATGGCAGGGGCTCGTATATAGCAATCAGCCCCAGCATTTT	CASSPSRWQGLVYSNQPQHF
once	TRBV7-6	NA	TRBJ1-4	TGTGCCAGCAGCCTAACCCCAGGGTTACGAGAAAAACTGTTTTTT	CASSLTPGLREKLFF
NA	TRBV30	NA	TRBJ1-4	TGTGCCTGGAGTGTATTAACAGGGCTTAATGAAAAACTGTTTTTT	CAWSVLTGLNEKLFF
NA	TRBV30	NA	TRBJ2-7	TGTGCCTGGAGTCCCCAGGTTAACTACGAGCAGTACTTC	CAWSPQVNYEQYF
NA	TRBV24-1	NA	TRBJ2-3	TGTGCCACCAGTGCAGCAGGAGATACGCAGTATTTT	CATSAAGDTQYF
NA	TRBV18	TRBD1	TRBJ1-5	TGTGCCAGCTCACGGGGGACAGGTGGGAGCAATCAGCCCCAGCATTTT	CASSRGTGGSNQPQHF
NA	TRBV28	TRBD1	TRBJ1-1	TGTGCCAGCAGTCCCCACAGGGGGTTGACTGAAGCTTTCTTT	CASSPHRGLTEAFF
once	TRBV11-3	TRBD2	TRBJ2-1	TGTGCCAGCAGCCTGGGGACTAGGGTCTACGAGCAGTTCTTC	CASSLGTRVYEQFF
NA	TRBV25-1	NA	TRBJ1-2	TGTGCCAGCAGTGATCTTAGCCCGGGAGGCTACACCTTC	CASSDLSPGGYTF